The 31 T cell receptor beta chains presented below share a single source sample, sequenced in a study of glioma-infiltrating T cells. The iRepertoire nested amplicon-rescue multiplex PCR amplified TCR alpha and beta CDR3s from RNA. MiXCR, applied by TCRdb to the multiplex PCR reads, yields one record per CDR3 protein. The data contain under 200,000 distinct CDR3 sequences, approximately 40% of them singletons. The source material was glioma tissue, nonneoplastic brain tissue, or PBMCs (not recorded which). These receptors originate from a human donor with low-grade glioma or glioblastoma, undergoing nonglioma brain surgery, or in good health (not recorded which).

This clonotype was picked up many times. The chain joins TRBV28 to TRBJ1-5; 8 bases map to TRBD1. CDR1 is MDHEN and CDR2 is SYDVKM in the germline V gene. The trim removed 5 bases at V and 0 bases at J, leaving 9 bases unmatched. The CDR3 is 17 residues long. The CDR3 spells CASSDPGQVYSNQPQHF. CDR3 in DNA: TGTGCCAGCAGTGACCCGGGACAGGTATATAGCAATCAGCCCCAGCATTTT.

In the case of this clonotype: This may be a read error, as it is one base from a much larger clone. The chain has TRBV2 and TRBJ2-1; 7 nucleotides match TRBD2. The V segment lost 8 bases and the J segment 8 bases; nucleotides outside the gene matches: 6. This CDR3 contains 12 residues. Germline V lookup: CDR1 SNHLY, CDR2 FYNNEI. The CDR3 region is CASGGLVDEQFF. The CDR3 DNA is TGTGCCAGCGGTGGACTAGTCGATGAGCAGTTCTTC.

Concerning this clonotype: A read error may explain this, as a much larger clone is one base away. The V gene is TRBV19, the J gene TRBJ1-1; the D gene is possibly TRBD1 (5 bases). CDR3 size: 13 residues. Trimming shortened V by 3 bases and J by 7 bases, and 12 bases separated the two germline ends. CDR1 and CDR2 (germline): LNHDA, SQIVND (reference sequence). The CDR3, as DNA: TGTGCCAGTAGTATTAGGGGCGGCAATGAAGCTTTCTTT. It specifies CASSIRGGNEAFF.

In regard to this clonotype: Germline is not matched at one junction end, which may reflect a read error. The rearrangement links TRBV28 to TRBJ1-2; D unresolved. Germline V gene lookup returns CDR1 MDHEN and CDR2 SYDVKM. The CDR3 runs to 15 residues. The CDR3 sequence: CDSNQKDIPTGGYTF. Written as DNA, the CDR3 is TGTGACAGCAATCAAAAAGACATCCCTACGGGTGGCTACACCTTC.

This clonotype was detected once. It is likely a read error, because the conserved phenylalanine at the end of the CDR3 is missing. The chain recombines TRBV7-9 with TRBJ1-1; D is unresolved. Germline CDR1 and CDR2: SEHNR and FQNEAQ (reference sequence). Trimming took off 3 bases at V and 7 bases at J, with 9 bases between the two ends. The CDR3 has 12 amino acids. The DNA for the CDR3 is TGTGCCAGCAGCTTCGGACGGGTTGAAGCTTTCTGT. Its protein product is CASSFGRVEAFC.

With respect to this clonotype: This clone may be a read error of a much larger clone one base away. The gene calls are TRBV5-1 and TRBJ2-3; D not certain. The V end lost 0 bases, the J end lost 6 bases, and 11 bases lay between the germline ends. The CDR3 runs 14 residues. The V gene's germline CDR1 is SGHRS and CDR2 YFSETQ. CDR3 loop: CASSLVGTSDTQYF. Written as DNA, the CDR3 is TGCGCCAGCAGCTTGGTAGGCACGTCGGATACGCAGTATTTT.

V and J are TRBV4-1 and TRBJ2-7, with D tentatively TRBD2 (5 bases). Deletions cut 5 bases from V and 6 bases from J, with 14 bases between. CDR3 length: 13 amino acids. CDR1 is MGHRA, CDR2 YSYEKL, per germline. CDR3: CASSETGYGEQYF. Written as DNA, the CDR3 is TGCGCCAGCAGCGAAACGGGGTATGGCGAGCAGTACTTC.

V usage is TRBV18 and J usage is TRBJ2-5; TRBD2 might be the D (6 bases). This CDR3 region has 15 residues. Trimming took 3 bases from V and 3 from J, leaving 14 bases between them. The germline gives CDR1 KGHSH, CDR2 LQKENI. The DNA for the CDR3 is TGTGCCAGCTCACCCCTTTGGGGGGATGAAGAGACCCAGTACTTC. Translating it yields CASSPLWGDEETQYF. Supplemented by reference TRBV18 and TRBJ2-5, the full variable domain reads NAGVMQNPRHLVRRRGQEARLRCSPMKGHSHVYWYRQLPEEGLKFMVYLQKENIIDESGMPKERFSAEFPKEGPSILRIQQVVRGDSAAYFCASSPLWGDEETQYFGPGTRLLVL.

Concerning this clonotype itself: A much larger clone lies a single base off, so this may be a read error. The gene calls are TRBV4-1 and TRBJ1-2, with unresolved D. Germline V gene sequence: CDR1 MGHRA, CDR2 YSYEKL. The germline V and J ends were trimmed by 1 base and 8 bases, with 8 bases remaining between them. CDR3 size: 12 residues. The chain's CDR3 is CASSQGAGGYTF. Here the CDR3 DNA reads TGCGCCAGCAGCCAAGGGGCAGGCGGCTACACCTTC.

The V and J genes are TRBV19 and TRBJ2-1; D is undetermined. The CDR3 has 15 amino acids. From germline, CDR1 is LNHDA and CDR2 SQIVND (reference sequence). Trimming pared 1 base from V and 3 bases from J, leaving 10 bases between. CDR3 protein: CASSIGDPSYNEQFF. The DNA of the CDR3 is TGTGCCAGTAGTATAGGAGACCCTAGCTACAATGAGCAGTTCTTC. The full variable domain, with the rest looked up from reference TRBV19 and TRBJ2-1, is DGGITQSPKYLFRKEGQNVTLSCEQNLNHDAMYWYRQDPGQGLRLIYYSQIVNDFQKGDIAEGYSVSREKKESFPLTVTSAQKNPTAFYLCASSIGDPSYNEQFFGPGTRLTVL.

Comment on this clonotype: One end of the junction fails to match germline, which may point to a read error. V usage is TRBV28 and J usage is TRBJ1-5, with D tentatively TRBD1 (5 bases). Per germline, CDR1 MDHEN and CDR2 SYDVKM. CDR3 length equals 14 residues. The CDR3 reads CARKLQGSHQPQHF. Written as DNA, the CDR3 is TGTGCCAGAAAACTTCAGGGATCCCATCAGCCGCAGCATTTT.

Points on this clonotype: This may be a read error: a much more frequent sequence differs by one nucleotide. The CDR3 end shows no conserved phenylalanine or tryptophan, and so a read error is likely. The J gene is TRBJ1-5, the V gene TRBV4-2, with a weak D call TRBD1 (5 bases). This CDR3 has 15 amino acids. Trimming stripped 1 base from V and 5 bases from J, with 12 bases between. Germline V lookup: CDR1 LGHNA, CDR2 YNFKEQ. CDR3 DNA sequence: TGTGCCAGCAGCCAAGCGGGCGGGGGGGATCAGCCCCAGCATTTA. Translating it yields CASSQAGGGDQPQHL.

The chain links TRBV7-9 to TRBJ2-1; TRBD2 agrees at 7 bases. V gave up 3 bases and J gave up 10 bases; unmatched junction bases: 6. CDR1 is SEHNR and CDR2 is FQNEAQ in the germline V gene (reference sequence). This CDR3 has 13 residues. In DNA, the CDR3 is TGTGCCAGCAGCTTCGGGGGAGGGCTCGAGCAGTTCTTC. It is translated as CASSFGGGLEQFF.

This clonotype was recorded once. A much larger clone is a single base away; this may be a read error. The chain has TRBV7-2 and TRBJ2-3; D is undetermined. The CDR3 spans 14 residues. Germline CDR1 reads SGHTA; CDR2 reads FQGNSA. The CDR3 here is CASSLESRADTQCF. The CDR3 DNA reads TGTGCCAGCAGCTTAGAATCACGGGCAGATACGCAGTGTTTT.

Concerning this clonotype itself: A single base separates this from a much larger clone, so it may be a read error. This rearrangement joins TRBV20-1 to TRBJ2-7; a weak D match, TRBD1 (5 bases). The germline V gene has CDR1 DFQATT and CDR2 SNEGSKA (reference sequence). CDR3 length equals 14 residues. The CDR3 sequence: CSAAAPTGLYGQYF. CDR3 sequence (DNA): TGCAGTGCTGCCGCCCCTACAGGCCTATACGGGCAGTACTTC.

This chain links TRBV20-1 with TRBJ2-5, with 14 bases fitting TRBD2. The CDR3 is 14 amino acids. Germline-derived CDR1 and CDR2 are DFQATT and SNEGSKA (reference sequence). The CDR3 DNA sequence: TGCGGTGTCCCGGGACTAGCGGGAGAAGAGACCCAGTACTTC. Its protein product is CGVPGLAGEETQYF.

The CDR3 region has the DNA TGTGCCAGTAGTATAGAATGGGGAAGAGTCGAGCAGTACTTC. Protein product: CASSIEWGRVEQYF. The rearrangement uses TRBV19 and TRBJ2-7; no clear D gene. This CDR3 comprises 14 residues. Between the trimmed V and J ends, which lost 0 bases and 6 bases, there was a span of 12 bases. The V gene's germline CDR1 is LNHDA and CDR2 SQIVND (reference sequence).

With respect to this clonotype: At one of its ends the junction is not consistent with the germline gene, which may arise from a read error. This rearrangement joins TRBV6-5 to TRBJ1-5; TRBD1 matches at 8 bases. CDR1 and CDR2 from the germline V gene are MNHEY and SVGAGI. This CDR3 is built from 14 residues. The CDR3 sequence is CVSSPDRDNQSQHF. CDR3 in DNA: TGTGTCAGCAGCCCGGACAGGGACAATCAGTCCCAGCATTTT.

This clonotype was seen many times. The rearrangement uses TRBV27 and TRBJ2-5, with D possibly being TRBD1 (6 bases). The length of the CDR3 is 13 residues. Trimming pared 6 bases from V and 2 bases from J, leaving 10 bases between. The germline V gene has CDR1 MNHEY and CDR2 SMNVEV (reference sequence). The CDR3 nucleotides are TGTGCCAGCAGGCCGGACAGTCAAGAGACCCAGTACTTC. Its protein is CASRPDSQETQYF.

The chain recombines TRBV2 with TRBJ2-7, with D perhaps TRBD2 (6 bases). V gave up 6 bases and J gave up 3 bases, with 9 bases separating them. Germline-derived CDR1 and CDR2 are SNHLY and FYNNEI. This CDR3 region has 12 residues. The CDR3 DNA reads TGTGCCAGCAGGAGGGACTTCTACGAGCAGTACTTC. The encoded protein is CASRRDFYEQYF. Complete variable domain (other parts from reference TRBV2 and TRBJ2-7): EPEVTQTPSHQVTQMGQEVILRCVPISNHLYFYWYRQILGQKVEFLVSFYNNEISEKSEIFDDQFSVERPDGSNFTLKIRSTKLEDSAMYFCASRRDFYEQYFGPGTRLTVT.

V usage is TRBV7-2 and J usage is TRBJ2-3; D is perhaps TRBD2 (5 bases). The V and J ends lost 9 bases and 2 bases respectively, with 18 bases between them. The CDR3 length is 15 residues. Germline V gene sequence: CDR1 SGHTA, CDR2 FQGNSA. CDR3: CASNLAKRYTDTQYF. The CDR3, as DNA: TGTGCCAGTAACTTAGCCAAGCGGTACACAGATACGCAGTATTTT.

This clonotype was recorded many times. The gene calls are TRBV6-1 and TRBJ1-5; D perhaps matches TRBD1 (5 bases). This CDR3 has 14 amino acids. CDR1 is MNHNS and CDR2 is SASEGT in the germline V gene. The V end was cut by 5 bases, the J end by 1 base, with 9 bases between. CDR3 region: CASSPGPSNQPQHF. CDR3 DNA sequence: TGTGCCAGCAGTCCAGGGCCCAGCAATCAGCCCCAGCATTTT.

This clonotype has just one count. This may come from a read error, since a much larger clone is one base off. This sequence joins TRBV5-1 and TRBJ2-3; tentatively, D is TRBD1 (5 bases). Germline assignment: CDR1 SGHRS and CDR2 YFSETQ. The CDR3 is 13 amino acids. The germline V and J ends were trimmed by 5 bases and 5 bases, with 12 bases remaining between them. The CDR3 DNA reads as TGCGCCAGCAGTTCCAGACAGAGAGATACGCAGTATTTT. Translating it yields CASSSRQRDTQYF.

Concerning this clonotype: A much larger clone sits a single nucleotide away, making a read error possible. The chain has TRBV6-6 and TRBJ2-5; no clear D. This CDR3 is 14 amino acids long. The V gene's germline CDR1 is MNHNY and CDR2 SVGAGI (reference sequence). CDR3: CARSYSRTQETQYF. The CDR3 DNA follows: TGTGCCAGAAGTTACTCCCGGACCCAAGAGACCCAGTACTTC.

This rearrangement joins TRBV4-1 to TRBJ2-7; D ambiguous. CDR1 and CDR2 (germline): MGHRA, YSYEKL. The CDR3 length is 15 residues. The ends were cut back, 0 bases at V and 2 bases at J, with 11 bases in the middle. CDR3 region: CASSQEQRAAYEQYF. As DNA, the CDR3 is TGCGCCAGCAGCCAAGAACAAAGGGCAGCCTACGAGCAGTACTTC.

Many counts were recorded for this clonotype. Here the CDR3 reads CSARPGTAPSLGSYEQYF. DNA of the CDR3: TGCAGTGCTAGACCCGGGACAGCCCCCTCCCTTGGCTCCTACGAGCAGTACTTC. The chain joins TRBV20-1 to TRBJ2-7; 7 positions match TRBD1. This CDR3 comprises 18 residues. Looked up from germline, CDR1 is DFQATT and CDR2 is SNEGSKA (reference sequence). The trim removed 2 bases at V and 0 bases at J, leaving 16 bases unmatched.

This clonotype was observed at least ten times. This sequence joins TRBV12-3 or TRBV12-4 and TRBJ2-3; perhaps TRBD2 as D (6 bases). The V end was cut by 6 bases, the J end by 3 bases, with 7 bases between. The length of the CDR3 is 12 residues. The CDR3 spells CASSGRTDTQYF. The CDR3, as DNA: TGTGCCAGCAGCGGGAGAACAGATACGCAGTATTTT.

A note on this clonotype: A much larger clone lies a single base off, so this may be a read error. A read error is likely, as this CDR3 ends without the conserved phenylalanine or tryptophan. This chain uses TRBV6-1 with TRBJ1-1; D ambiguous. The CDR3 contains 14 residues. Trimming removed 1 base from V and 4 bases from J, with 10 bases in between. From germline, CDR1 is MNHNS and CDR2 SASEGT. The chain's CDR3 is CASSEGTDLTEAFI. In nucleotides, the CDR3 is TGTGCCAGCAGTGAAGGAACAGACCTCACTGAAGCTTTCATT.

About this clonotype: A much larger clone differs from this one at a single base, so this may be a read error. This chain links TRBV19 with TRBJ1-5; D call uncertain. The CDR3 is 13 residues long. V was trimmed by 8 bases and J by 0 bases, leaving 8 bases between them. Per germline, CDR1 LNHDA and CDR2 SQIVND (reference sequence). The CDR3 bases are TGTGCCAGTGGATTGGGTAGCAATCAGCCCCAGCATTTT. As protein: CASGLGSNQPQHF.

V usage is TRBV15 and J usage is TRBJ1-3; D unclear. CDR3 length equals 15 residues. Trimming removed 0 bases at V and 5 bases at J, with 11 bases between. Germline V CDR1 and CDR2: LNHNV, YYDKDF (reference sequence). CDR3 sequence (DNA): TGTGCCACCAGCAGAGAGCCCGGCTCAAGAAACACCATATATTTT. It specifies CATSREPGSRNTIYF.

The table lists this clonotype with a few counts. The chain links TRBV10-3 to TRBJ2-1; 10 positions match TRBD2. Per the germline V gene, CDR1 is ENHRY and CDR2 is SYGVKD. Unmatched junction bases numbered 4, after V lost 9 bases and J lost 5 bases. This CDR3 is built from 13 residues. In DNA, the CDR3 is TGTGCCATAGCGAGCGGGAGGGACAATGAGCAGTTCTTC. Its translation: CAIASGRDNEQFF.